Included here is one T cell receptor beta chain sequence, with context. What antigen it recognizes has not been identified. Per-nucleotide qualities are absent, and no much larger clonotype sits a single base away. The immunoSEQ Assay, a bias-controlled multiplex PCR, was used to amplify TCRbeta CDR3 regions from genomic DNA. The source study handled its data this way. The number of nucleated cells in each sample was estimated from the amplification of reference gene primers within the assay. To quantify the absolute abundance of each unique TCRbeta CDR3 rearrangement, sequence reads were collapsed and filtered. For each sample, productive Simpson clonality was calculated as the square root of Simpson's diversity index across productive rearrangements. This immuneACCESS table, as held by TCRdb, lists in-frame sequences with V and J called but not all clones. Of the missing ones, under half trace to an unresolved V gene in checked studies; the others have no known cause. That table furnishes V, J and clone size, whereas the DNA furnished D and trimming. The sample table shows fewer than 350,000 clones, and around nine tenths are seen once. Together, the top ten hold 6% to 7% of the sample.

The record originates from a study of blood T cell repertoires in COVID-19 (dated by TCRdb to the early 2020s). In terms of the full investigation: The collaborator samples originated in the United States, Italy and Spain and spanned the acute and convalescent phases of COVID-19. Where HLA class I and class II types were available, the types were taken from metadata supplied by the sample provider, not from assay-based typing. The prospective study material was composed of cDNA or gDNA derived from T cells, B-cell-depleted T cells, or PBMCs. The repertoires were released in a freely available public database meant as a resource for research on the immune response to SARS-CoV-2. Deeply sampled blood TCRbeta repertoires from subjects exposed to, actively infected with, or recovered from COVID-19 were included in the dataset. Nearly every sample came with metadata listing a de-identified subject ID, COVID-19 status, age in years and sex. Samples came from the ongoing ImmuneRACE study (first 160 participants) plus 1,254 subjects from 6 global collaborators. Summary of the overall study and its limitations: Clinical and demographic metadata were provided uncurated, with the amount varying by source and participant.

The CDR3 holds 13 amino acids from the cysteine to the phenylalanine. Here the CDR3 DNA is all that survives: 39 bases in frame from base 1. V is cut by 3 bases and J by 6 bases, and the space between the germline ends is 11 bases. Enrolling through a virtual design, the prospective study's participants ranged in age from about 18 to 89 years and lived across 20 to 25 United States geographic areas. To assign participants to cohorts, the prospective study relied on clinical history that participants themselves reported in a screening survey and a study questionnaire. Recovered participants in ImmuneRACE Cohort 3 were defined by two consecutive negative NP/OP PCR tests, clearance by a healthcare professional, or resolution of symptoms. Mobile phlebotomists in the prospective study collected whole blood, serum and a nasopharyngeal or oropharyngeal swab from every participant. Prospective study participants could optionally give additional blood draws and questionnaires over a roughly two-month period. Blood samples from the prospective study were shipped frozen or at room temperature prior to DNA extraction.

This TCR was sampled from a woman aged 40 to 49 who had recovered from COVID-19. The V and J segments used are TRBV12-3 or TRBV12-4 and TRBJ1-1; the D gene cannot be named for sure. Sequencing was carried out using PBMCs or T cells enriched from blood (not recorded which). In nucleotide form, the sequence is TGTGCCAGCAGTTTTGCAGGTTCTTCTGAAGCTTTCTTT. Translation gives CASSFAGSSEAFF.